This T cell receptor (beta chain) stems from a study of T cell responses to AZD1222 COVID-19 vaccine. Whole-study context: The analysis combined second doses at about 4 or about 12 weeks.

As for this clone: What it binds is unknown.

The V end was cut by 6 bases, the J end by 2 bases, with 6 bases between. Germline V gene lookup returns CDR1 MNHEY and CDR2 SVGAGI. This CDR3 has 12 amino acids. Only in-frame clones appear in the TCRdb table, and some are missing; sequencing was by immunoSEQ multiplex PCR. The table lists approximately 140,000 clones, 94% of them singletons. Overall study findings and caveats: The sample set comprised mostly white British donors with more females, and clonal diversity was possibly underestimated. Spike as a whole was targeted by vaccine-associated CD4 TCRs, dominant at 160-218 and 743-854.

The chain couples TRBV6-5 to TRBJ2-3; D could derive from TRBD1 or TRBD2 (5 bases each). The sequenced sample was peripheral blood, obtained on day 0 of AZD1222 vaccination. This receptor was taken from an adult in good health. The CDR3 loop reads CASRGVTDTQYF. The CDR3 DNA reads as TGTGCCAGCAGGGGGGTCACAGATACGCAGTATTTT.